This T cell receptor beta chain was sequenced for a study of shared clonotypes between healthy human individuals. Sequencing used immunoSEQ multiplex PCR; TCRdb keeps in-frame clones, though not all of them. This table holds 450,000 to 550,000 clones, more than 65% found once. V was clipped by 10 bases and J by 8 bases; unmatched bases: 12. Germline CDR1 reads MNHNS; CDR2 reads SASEGT. The CDR3 consists of 14 residues. This sequence originates from a middle-aged woman in good health. Some clones in this sample may be carry-over from other donors' samples. Sequenced material: PBMCs. The chain has TRBV6-1 and TRBJ2-1, with TRBD1 identical over 9 bases. CDR3 bases: TGTGCCACCACTTACAGGGGGCTAAGCGATGAGCAGTTCTTC. Protein: CATTYRGLSDEQFF.